The next 23 T cell receptor beta chains were all read from a single sample in a study of blood T cell repertoires in COVID-19. Here immunoSEQ multiplex PCR was the method, and the copy in TCRdb shows in-frame clones only, minus some. The sample includes about 160,000 clones, under 85% seen only once; the top ten take around 1.2%. The sequencing input was peripheral blood. These receptors originate from a man between 60 and 75 years old who had recovered from COVID-19.

The chain recombines TRBV5-8 with TRBJ2-2; the D gene is possibly TRBD2 (5 bases). Germline V lookup: CDR1 SGHTS, CDR2 YDEGEE. The CDR3 contains 14 residues. The ends were cut back, 4 bases at V and 4 bases at J, with 11 bases in the middle. DNA of the CDR3: TGTGCCAGCAGCCTGACGGGGTTCACCGGGGAGCTGTTTTTT. It yields the protein CASSLTGFTGELFF.

This chain links TRBV5-1 with TRBJ2-3; the match to TRBD1 covers 7 bases. V trimming: 4 bases; J trimming: 5 bases; junction bases outside the gene matches: 10. The length of the CDR3 is 15 residues. Looked up from germline, CDR1 is SGHRS and CDR2 is YFSETQ. CDR3 sequence: CASSPSTGSVDTQYF. CDR3 bases: TGCGCCAGCAGCCCCTCGACAGGGAGCGTAGATACGCAGTATTTT.

This rearrangement joins TRBV19 to TRBJ2-1, with 8 bases lining up with TRBD2. The CDR3 runs to 16 residues. The V and J ends lost 6 bases and 6 bases, in that order; junction bases with no gene match: 13. The germline V gene has CDR1 LNHDA and CDR2 SQIVND (reference sequence). CDR3 in amino acids: CASRIMAGGGFNEQFF. In DNA form, the CDR3 reads TGTGCCAGTAGGATTATGGCCGGGGGGGGCTTCAATGAGCAGTTCTTC.

This chain connects TRBV29-1 to TRBJ1-4, with TRBD1 as a possible D gene (6 bases). Germline values: CDR1 SQVTM, CDR2 ANQGSEA. With 1 base removed from V and 7 bases from J, the gap between germline ends came to 10 bases. The CDR3 is 13 amino acids. CDR3 loop: CSVEAGGGEKLFF. In nucleotides, the CDR3 is TGCAGCGTTGAAGCGGGGGGCGGTGAAAAACTGTTTTTT.

The J gene is TRBJ1-2, the V gene TRBV6-2 or TRBV6-3; possibly TRBD1 for D (5 bases). The CDR3 totals 12 residues. Germline CDR1 and CDR2: MNHEY and SVGEGT. Between the trimmed V and J ends, which lost 5 bases and 5 bases, there was a span of 9 bases. The CDR3 here is CASSPGTYGYTF. The CDR3 DNA reads as TGTGCCAGCAGTCCCGGGACTTATGGCTACACCTTC.

The chain combines TRBV5-1 with TRBJ1-2; 7 bases agree with TRBD1. The V and J ends lost 4 bases and 2 bases, in that order; junction bases with no gene match: 5. There are 14 residues in the CDR3. Germline loops: CDR1 SGHRS, CDR2 YFSETQ. The CDR3 DNA reads TGCGCCAGCAGCCATGGGACAGCCAACTATGGCTACACCTTC. Protein: CASSHGTANYGYTF.

The J gene is TRBJ1-2, the V gene TRBV19; D gene unclear. CDR3 length: 13 residues. Between the trimmed V and J ends, which lost 6 bases and 4 bases, there was a span of 12 bases. Germline values: CDR1 LNHDA, CDR2 SQIVND (reference sequence). For the CDR3, the DNA is TGTGCCAGTAGCACGCCCACAGCCTATGGCTACACCTTC. Amino acids: CASSTPTAYGYTF.

The chain uses TRBV19 and TRBJ1-4, with D maybe TRBD1 (5 bases). The CDR3 is made up of 13 amino acids. The V gene's germline CDR1 is LNHDA and CDR2 SQIVND (reference sequence). The ends were cut back, 6 bases at V and 7 bases at J, with 12 bases in the middle. DNA of the CDR3: TGTGCCAGTAGCGGGGGTAGGGGTGAAAAACTGTTTTTT. Its protein product is CASSGGRGEKLFF.

The gene calls are TRBV28 and TRBJ2-5; 7 bases align to TRBD1. The ends lost 7 bases at V and 2 bases at J; junction bases unmatched: 7. The germline gives CDR1 MDHEN, CDR2 SYDVKM. This CDR3 comprises 14 residues. CDR3 bases: TGTGCCAGCAACACACCGGGACAGCAAGAGACCCAGTACTTC. Its protein product is CASNTPGQQETQYF.

The count of this clone is one. This chain connects TRBV2 to TRBJ1-6, with 9 bases fitting TRBD1. This CDR3 has 15 amino acids. Looked up from germline, CDR1 is SNHLY and CDR2 is FYNNEI. V trimming: 6 bases; J trimming: 7 bases; junction bases outside the gene matches: 7. The CDR3 here is CASSRTGEGNSPLHF. CDR3 in DNA: TGTGCCAGCAGCCGGACAGGGGAGGGAAATTCACCCCTCCACTTT.

The gene calls are TRBV7-3 and TRBJ2-5, with 12 bases matching TRBD1. Germline CDR1 is SGHTA and CDR2 is FQGTGA. The CDR3 consists of 16 residues. With 0 bases clipped from V and 4 bases from J, the junction kept 3 bases outside the gene matches. CDR3 in DNA: TGTGCCAGCAGCTTAACGGGACAGGGGGCGCGAGAGACCCAGTACTTC. Protein sequence: CASSLTGQGARETQYF.

The rearrangement uses TRBV5-1 and TRBJ2-5; the match to TRBD1 covers 7 bases. CDR3 length equals 14 residues. J lost 2 bases, V lost 6 bases, and 7 bases had no gene match. Looked up from germline, CDR1 is SGHRS and CDR2 is YFSETQ. CDR3 sequence: CASTSGTVQETQYF. In DNA, the CDR3 is TGCGCCAGCACCTCAGGGACAGTACAAGAGACCCAGTACTTC.

The V call is TRBV4-1, the J call TRBJ1-5, with no clear D. From germline, CDR1 is MGHRA and CDR2 YSYEKL. Trimming stripped 0 bases from V and 0 bases from J, with 15 bases between. CDR3 size: 18 residues. For the CDR3, the DNA is TGCGCCAGCAGCCAAGATGGGTATAGCGGTTATAGCAATCAGCCCCAGCATTTT. It encodes CASSQDGYSGYSNQPQHF.

This chain uses TRBV7-2 with TRBJ2-3, with TRBD2 as a possible D gene (6 bases). The CDR3 consists of 13 residues. Trimming left V 0 bases short and J 13 bases short, with 14 bases between. Germline V lookup: CDR1 SGHTA, CDR2 FQGNSA. In DNA, the CDR3 is TGTGCCAGCAGCTTAGCCCGGGACTCCACGGAGTATTTT. It codes for CASSLARDSTEYF. Variable domain in full (rest from reference TRBV7-2 and TRBJ2-3): GAGVSQSPSNKVTEKGKDVELRCDPISGHTALYWYRQSLGQGLEFLIYFQGNSAPDKSGLPSDRFSAERTGGSVSTLTIQRTQQEDSAVYLCASSLARDSTEYFGPGTRLTVL.

This clone was counted once. This chain connects TRBV9 to TRBJ2-7; 11 nucleotides agree with TRBD2. Germline CDR1 and CDR2: SGDLS and YYNGEE. With V trimmed by 0 bases and J by 4 bases, 12 bases remained unmatched. The CDR3 spans 18 residues. CDR3 sequence reads: CASSVGGSGGAFMYEQYF. DNA for the CDR3: TGTGCCAGCAGCGTAGGAGGTAGCGGGGGGGCCTTCATGTACGAGCAGTACTTC. Based on the CDR3 plus reference TRBV9 and TRBJ2-7, the full variable domain is DSGVTQTPKHLITATGQRVTLRCSPRSGDLSVYWYQQSLDQGLQFLIQYYNGEERAKGNILERFSAQQFPDLHSELNLSSLELGDSALYFCASSVGGSGGAFMYEQYFGPGTRLTVT.

The chain has TRBV11-1 and TRBJ2-1; 9 bases fit TRBD2. From germline, CDR1 is SGHAT and CDR2 FQDESV (reference sequence). With V trimmed by 5 bases and J by 7 bases, 12 bases remained unmatched. This CDR3 is built from 16 residues. CDR3 nucleotide sequence: TGTGCCAGCAGCCCCTCTCGCGGGGGGGCGGGAAATGAGCAGTTCTTC. This codes for CASSPSRGGAGNEQFF.

CDR3 coding DNA: TGTGCCAGCAGCTTCACCGACAGGGGAGCCTACGAGCAGTACTTC. Amino acid sequence: CASSFTDRGAYEQYF. The chain employs TRBV7-2 and TRBJ2-7; 8 positions agree with TRBD1. Unmatched junction bases numbered 6, after V lost 3 bases and J lost 2 bases. The germline V gene has CDR1 SGHTA and CDR2 FQGNSA. CDR3 length equals 15 residues.

This chain connects TRBV15 to TRBJ1-4; D is possibly TRBD1 (5 bases). CDR1 is LNHNV, CDR2 YYDKDF, per germline (reference sequence). The CDR3 runs 13 residues. V lost 3 bases to trimming and J lost 6 bases, with 8 bases between them. The CDR3 region has the DNA TGTGCCACCAGCAGGAAGGGGTATGAAAAACTGTTTTTT. Translating it yields CATSRKGYEKLFF.

This clone was counted a few times. V is TRBV11-2 and J is TRBJ2-1; tentative D call: TRBD2 (5 bases). Germline V gene lookup returns CDR1 SGHAT and CDR2 FQNNGV. The CDR3 is made up of 16 amino acids. V gave up 5 bases and J gave up 7 bases, with 21 bases separating them. The CDR3 region has the DNA TGTGCCAGCAGCCCTCGCGAGGGAGTTTTGAAGAATGAGCAGTTCTTC. Translated: CASSPREGVLKNEQFF. The full variable domain, completed using reference TRBV11-2 and TRBJ2-1, is EAGVAQSPRYKIIEKRQSVAFWCNPISGHATLYWYQQILGQGPKLLIQFQNNGVVDDSQLPKDRFSAERLKGVDSTLKIQPAKLEDSAVYLCASSPREGVLKNEQFFGPGTRLTVL.

About this clone: This specimen includes other DNA sequences encoding the same CDR3. This chain links TRBV7-9 with TRBJ1-2, with 8 bases fitting TRBD1. Germline CDR1 reads SEHNR; CDR2 reads FQNEAQ (reference sequence). The CDR3 is 13 amino acids. V lost 6 bases and J lost 4; bases outside the gene matches: 4. CDR3 DNA sequence: TGTGCCAGCAGTCAAGGACAGGGCTATGGCTACACCTTC. Translation gives CASSQGQGYGYTF.

The gene calls are TRBV14 and TRBJ1-6; 11 bases are shared with TRBD1. This CDR3 comprises 16 residues. V was pared by 3 bases and J by 8 bases, with 6 bases of the junction left unmatched. Germline values: CDR1 SGHDN, CDR2 FVKESK. CDR3 residues: CASSHRRDRGDSPLHF. The DNA for the CDR3 is TGTGCCAGCAGCCACCGAAGGGACAGGGGGGATTCACCCCTCCACTTT.

The chain uses TRBV6-4 and TRBJ2-2; 9 bases line up with TRBD1. The CDR3 runs to 16 residues. The germline gives CDR1 MRHNA, CDR2 SNTAGT. Losses at the gene ends were 6 bases for V and 4 bases for J; bases not matched to a gene: 9. The CDR3, as DNA: TGTGCCAGCAGAAAAGAGACAGGGGGTATCACCGGGGAGCTGTTTTTT. Translating it yields CASRKETGGITGELFF.

The rearrangement links TRBV6-5 to TRBJ1-4; D is unclear. The CDR3 loop spans 14 amino acids. Germline V lookup: CDR1 MNHEY, CDR2 SVGAGI. V lost 7 bases, J lost 3 bases, and 12 bases lay in between. The CDR3 bases are TGTGCCAGCACTACGAGGAGTTCTAATGAAAAACTGTTTTTT. Translation: CASTTRSSNEKLFF.